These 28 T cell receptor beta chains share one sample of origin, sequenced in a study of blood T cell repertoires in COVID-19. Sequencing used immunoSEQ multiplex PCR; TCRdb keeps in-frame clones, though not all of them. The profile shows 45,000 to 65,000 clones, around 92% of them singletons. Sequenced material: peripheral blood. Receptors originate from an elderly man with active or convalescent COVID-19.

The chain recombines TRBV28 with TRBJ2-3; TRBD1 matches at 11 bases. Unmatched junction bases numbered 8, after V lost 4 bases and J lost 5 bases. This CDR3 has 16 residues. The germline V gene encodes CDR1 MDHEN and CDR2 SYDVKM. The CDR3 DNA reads TGTGCCAGCAGTTCATCCGGACAGGGGGCGCAAGATACGCAGTATTTT. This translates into CASSSSGQGAQDTQYF.

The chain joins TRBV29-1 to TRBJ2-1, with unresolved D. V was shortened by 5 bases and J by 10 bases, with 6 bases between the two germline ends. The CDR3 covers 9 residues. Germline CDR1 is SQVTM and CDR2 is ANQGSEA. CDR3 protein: CSVLEEQFF. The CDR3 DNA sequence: TGCAGCGTTTTGGAGGAGCAGTTCTTC.

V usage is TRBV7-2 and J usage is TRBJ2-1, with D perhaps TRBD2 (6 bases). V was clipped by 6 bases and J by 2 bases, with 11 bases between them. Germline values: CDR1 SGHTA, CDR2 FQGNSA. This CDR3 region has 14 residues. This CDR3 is CASRIAETYNEQFF. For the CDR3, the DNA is TGTGCCAGCAGAATAGCGGAGACCTACAATGAGCAGTTCTTC.

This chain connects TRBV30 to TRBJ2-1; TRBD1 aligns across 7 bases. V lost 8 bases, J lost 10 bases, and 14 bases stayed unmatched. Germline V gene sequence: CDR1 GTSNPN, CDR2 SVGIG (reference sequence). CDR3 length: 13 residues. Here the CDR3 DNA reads TGTGCCCACGGGACAGTGGGCGGACACGAGCAGTTCTTC. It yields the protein CAHGTVGGHEQFF.

The CDR3 sequence is CASSPPGTGELFF. The CDR3 DNA follows: TGTGCCAGCAGCCCCCCAGGCACCGGGGAGCTGTTTTTT. V gene TRBV7-2 combines with J gene TRBJ2-2, with D unresolved. CDR3 length: 13 residues. Trimming took off 5 bases at V and 4 bases at J, with 8 bases between the two ends. CDR1 SGHTA and CDR2 FQGNSA come from the germline V gene.

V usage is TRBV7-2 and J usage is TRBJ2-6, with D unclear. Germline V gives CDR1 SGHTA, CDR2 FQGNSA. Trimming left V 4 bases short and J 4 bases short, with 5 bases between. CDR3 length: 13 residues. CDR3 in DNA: TGTGCCAGCAGCTCCAGGGGGGCCAACGTCCTGACTTTC. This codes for CASSSRGANVLTF.

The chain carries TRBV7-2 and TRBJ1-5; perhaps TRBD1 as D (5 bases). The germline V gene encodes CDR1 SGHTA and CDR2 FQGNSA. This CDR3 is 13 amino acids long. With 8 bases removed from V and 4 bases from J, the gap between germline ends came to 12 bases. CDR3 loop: CASGLQENQPQHF. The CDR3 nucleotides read TGTGCCAGCGGGTTACAGGAAAATCAGCCCCAGCATTTT.

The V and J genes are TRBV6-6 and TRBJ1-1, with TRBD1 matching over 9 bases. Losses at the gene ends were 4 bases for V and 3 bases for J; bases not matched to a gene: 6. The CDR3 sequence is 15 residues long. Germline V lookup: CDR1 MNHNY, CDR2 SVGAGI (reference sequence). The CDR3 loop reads CASSSTGGGDTEAFF. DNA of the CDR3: TGTGCCAGCAGTTCGACAGGGGGAGGGGACACTGAAGCTTTCTTT.

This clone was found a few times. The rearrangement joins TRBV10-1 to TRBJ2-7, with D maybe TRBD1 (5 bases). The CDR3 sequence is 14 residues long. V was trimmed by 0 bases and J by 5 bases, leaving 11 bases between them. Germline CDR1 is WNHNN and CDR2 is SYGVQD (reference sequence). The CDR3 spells CASSESVGANEQYF. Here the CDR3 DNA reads TGCGCCAGCAGTGAGTCGGTAGGGGCTAACGAGCAGTACTTC.

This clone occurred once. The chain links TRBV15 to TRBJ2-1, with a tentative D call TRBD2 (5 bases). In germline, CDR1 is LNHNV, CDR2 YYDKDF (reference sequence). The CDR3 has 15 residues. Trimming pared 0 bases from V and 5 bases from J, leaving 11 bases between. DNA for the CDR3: TGTGCCACCAGCAGAGATGCCGGGGTACACAATGAGCAGTTCTTC. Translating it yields CATSRDAGVHNEQFF.

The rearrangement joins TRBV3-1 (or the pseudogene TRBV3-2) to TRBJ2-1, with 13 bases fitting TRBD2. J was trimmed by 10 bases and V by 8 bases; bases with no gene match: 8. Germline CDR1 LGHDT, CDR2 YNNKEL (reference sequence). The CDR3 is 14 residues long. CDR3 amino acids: CASGTGLAGPEQFF. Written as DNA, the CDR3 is TGTGCCAGCGGAACGGGACTAGCGGGACCCGAGCAGTTCTTC.

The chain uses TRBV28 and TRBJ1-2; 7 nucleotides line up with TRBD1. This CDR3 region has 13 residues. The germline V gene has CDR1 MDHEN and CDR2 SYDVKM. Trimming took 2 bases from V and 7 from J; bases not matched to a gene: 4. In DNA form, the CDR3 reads TGTGCCAGCAGTTTAAACCAGGGGGGTGGCTACACCTTC. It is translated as CASSLNQGGGYTF.

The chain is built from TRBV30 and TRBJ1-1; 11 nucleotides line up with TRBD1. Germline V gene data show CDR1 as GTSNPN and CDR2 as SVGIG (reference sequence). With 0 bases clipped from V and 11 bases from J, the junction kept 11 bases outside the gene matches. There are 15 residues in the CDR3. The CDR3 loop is CAWSVVLMGQGDAFF. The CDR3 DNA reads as TGTGCCTGGAGTGTGGTTCTTATGGGACAGGGGGACGCTTTCTTT.

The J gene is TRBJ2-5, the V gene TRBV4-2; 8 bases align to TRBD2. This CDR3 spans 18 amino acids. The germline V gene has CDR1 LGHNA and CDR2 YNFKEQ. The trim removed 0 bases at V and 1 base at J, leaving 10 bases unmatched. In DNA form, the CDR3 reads TGTGCCAGCAGCCAAGAACCTTCGAGCGGGGGTATCCAAGAGACCCAGTACTTC. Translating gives CASSQEPSSGGIQETQYF.

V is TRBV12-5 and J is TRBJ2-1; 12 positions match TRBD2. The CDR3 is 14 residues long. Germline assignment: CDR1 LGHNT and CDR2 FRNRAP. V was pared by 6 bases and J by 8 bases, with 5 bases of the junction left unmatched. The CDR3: CASGPSGRGHEQFF. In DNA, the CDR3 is TGTGCTAGTGGGCCTAGCGGGAGGGGACATGAGCAGTTCTTC. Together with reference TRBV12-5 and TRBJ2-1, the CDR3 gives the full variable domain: DARVTQTPRHKVTEMGQEVTMRCQPILGHNTVFWYRQTMMQGLELLAYFRNRAPLDDSGMPKDRFSAEMPDATLATLKIQPSEPRDSAVYFCASGPSGRGHEQFFGPGTRLTVL.

This chain's CDR3 is CASSEQGRGLGEQFF. CDR3 in DNA: TGTGCCAGCAGTGAACAGGGCAGGGGTTTGGGTGAGCAGTTCTTC. The chain has TRBV6-1 and TRBJ2-1; a possible D gene is TRBD1 (6 bases). Germline CDR1 reads MNHNS; CDR2 reads SASEGT. Trimming stripped 2 bases from V and 9 bases from J, with 17 bases between. The CDR3 runs 15 residues.

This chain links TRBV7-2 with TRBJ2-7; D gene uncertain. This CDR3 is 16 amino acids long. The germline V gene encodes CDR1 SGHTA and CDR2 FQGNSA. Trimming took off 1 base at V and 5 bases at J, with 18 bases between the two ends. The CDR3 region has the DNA TGTGCCAGCAGCTTAGTTTTTAGTCTAGTCGGCAACGAGCAGTACTTC. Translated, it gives CASSLVFSLVGNEQYF.

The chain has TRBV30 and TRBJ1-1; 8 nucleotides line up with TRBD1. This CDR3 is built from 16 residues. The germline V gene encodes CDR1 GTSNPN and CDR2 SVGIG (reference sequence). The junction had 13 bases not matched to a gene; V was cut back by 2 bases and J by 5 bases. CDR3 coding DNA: TGTGCCTGGAGTCGTCTCGTCTCAGGGGGCGGAACTGAAGCTTTCTTT. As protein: CAWSRLVSGGGTEAFF.

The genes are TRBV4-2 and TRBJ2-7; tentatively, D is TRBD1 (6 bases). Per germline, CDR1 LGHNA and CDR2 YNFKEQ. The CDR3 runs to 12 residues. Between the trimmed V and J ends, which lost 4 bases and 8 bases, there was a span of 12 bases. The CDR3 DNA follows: TGTGCCAGCAGCCTAGGACAGTCGAAGCAGTACTTC. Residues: CASSLGQSKQYF.

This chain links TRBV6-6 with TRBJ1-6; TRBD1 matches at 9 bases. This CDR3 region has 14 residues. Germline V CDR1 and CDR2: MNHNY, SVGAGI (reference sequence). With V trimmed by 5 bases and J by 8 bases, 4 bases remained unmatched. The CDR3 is CASSRDRVDSPLHF. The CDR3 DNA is TGTGCCAGCAGTCGGGACAGGGTCGATTCACCCCTCCACTTT.

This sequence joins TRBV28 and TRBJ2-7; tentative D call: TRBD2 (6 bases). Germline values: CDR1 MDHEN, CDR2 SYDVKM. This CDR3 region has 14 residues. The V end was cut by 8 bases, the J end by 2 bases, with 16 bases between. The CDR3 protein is CASLGGTATYEQYF. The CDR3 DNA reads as TGTGCCAGCCTGGGGGGAACCGCTACCTACGAGCAGTACTTC.

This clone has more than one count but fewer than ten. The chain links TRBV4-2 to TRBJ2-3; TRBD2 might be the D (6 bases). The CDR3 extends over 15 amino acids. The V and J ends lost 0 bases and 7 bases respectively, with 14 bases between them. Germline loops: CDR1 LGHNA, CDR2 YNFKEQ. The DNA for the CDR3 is TGTGCCAGCAGCCAAGATTCGGGGGATATGAATACGCAGTATTTT. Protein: CASSQDSGDMNTQYF.

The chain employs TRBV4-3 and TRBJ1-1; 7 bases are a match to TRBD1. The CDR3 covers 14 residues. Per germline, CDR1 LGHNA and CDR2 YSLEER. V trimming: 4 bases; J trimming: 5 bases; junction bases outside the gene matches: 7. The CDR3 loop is CASSPQPGGTEAFF. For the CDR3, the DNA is TGCGCCAGCAGCCCCCAGCCAGGGGGTACTGAAGCTTTCTTT.

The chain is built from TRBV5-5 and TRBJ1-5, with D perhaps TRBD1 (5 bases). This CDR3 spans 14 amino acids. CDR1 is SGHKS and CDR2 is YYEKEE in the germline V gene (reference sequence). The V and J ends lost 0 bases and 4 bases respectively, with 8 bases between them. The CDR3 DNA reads TGTGCCAGCAGCTTGGGGTCAGGGAATCAGCCCCAGCATTTT. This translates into CASSLGSGNQPQHF.

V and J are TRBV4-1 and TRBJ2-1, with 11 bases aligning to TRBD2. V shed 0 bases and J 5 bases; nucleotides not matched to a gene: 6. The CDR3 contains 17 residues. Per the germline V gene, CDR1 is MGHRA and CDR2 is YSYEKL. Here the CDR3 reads CASSQEVASGGNNEQFF. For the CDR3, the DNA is TGCGCCAGCAGCCAAGAAGTGGCTAGCGGGGGGAACAATGAGCAGTTCTTC.

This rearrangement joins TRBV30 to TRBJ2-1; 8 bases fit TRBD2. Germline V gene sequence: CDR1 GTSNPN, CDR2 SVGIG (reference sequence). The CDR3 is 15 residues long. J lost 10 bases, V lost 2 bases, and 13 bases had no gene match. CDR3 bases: TGTGCCTGGAGTCGTCCGGGACTAGGGGACCGGGAGCAGTTCTTC. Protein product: CAWSRPGLGDREQFF.

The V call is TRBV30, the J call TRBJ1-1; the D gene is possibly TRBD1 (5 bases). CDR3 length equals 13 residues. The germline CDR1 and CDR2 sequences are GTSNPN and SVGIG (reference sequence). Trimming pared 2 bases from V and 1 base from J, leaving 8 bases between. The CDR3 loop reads CAWSLTGNTEAFF. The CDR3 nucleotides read TGTGCCTGGAGTCTTACAGGGAACACTGAAGCTTTCTTT.

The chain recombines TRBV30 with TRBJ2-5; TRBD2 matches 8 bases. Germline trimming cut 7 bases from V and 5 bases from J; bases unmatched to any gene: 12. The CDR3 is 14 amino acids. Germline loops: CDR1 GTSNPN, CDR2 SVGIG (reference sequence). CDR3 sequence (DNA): TGTGCCTTAAAGCGGGGGAAAAGGTCGGAGACCCAGTACTTC. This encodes CALKRGKRSETQYF.